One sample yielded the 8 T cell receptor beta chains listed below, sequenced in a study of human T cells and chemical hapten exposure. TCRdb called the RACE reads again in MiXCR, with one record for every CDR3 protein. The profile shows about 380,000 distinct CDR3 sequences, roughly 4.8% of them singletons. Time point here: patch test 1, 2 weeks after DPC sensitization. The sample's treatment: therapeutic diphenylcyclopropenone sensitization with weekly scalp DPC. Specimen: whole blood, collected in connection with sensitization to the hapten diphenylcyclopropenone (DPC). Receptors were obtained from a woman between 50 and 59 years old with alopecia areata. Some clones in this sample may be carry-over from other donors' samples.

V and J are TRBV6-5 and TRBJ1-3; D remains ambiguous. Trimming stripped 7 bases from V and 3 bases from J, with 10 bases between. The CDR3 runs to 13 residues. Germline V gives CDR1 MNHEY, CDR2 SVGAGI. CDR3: CASINRRGNTIYF. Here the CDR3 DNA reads TGTGCCAGCATCAACCGGCGTGGAAACACCATATATTTT.

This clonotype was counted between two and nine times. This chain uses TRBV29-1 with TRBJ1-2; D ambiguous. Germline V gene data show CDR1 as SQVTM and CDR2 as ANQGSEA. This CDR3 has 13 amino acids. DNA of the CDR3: TGCAGTGCCGGGGTGCCCGGAGATTATGGCTACACCTTC. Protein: CSAGVPGDYGYTF.

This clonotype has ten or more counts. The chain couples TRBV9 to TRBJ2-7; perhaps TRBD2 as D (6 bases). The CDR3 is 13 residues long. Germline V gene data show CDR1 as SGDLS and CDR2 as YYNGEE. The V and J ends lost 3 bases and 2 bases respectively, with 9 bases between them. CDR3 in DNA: TGTGCCAGCAGCGGCGGGGTAGCCTACGAGCAGTACTTC. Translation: CASSGGVAYEQYF.

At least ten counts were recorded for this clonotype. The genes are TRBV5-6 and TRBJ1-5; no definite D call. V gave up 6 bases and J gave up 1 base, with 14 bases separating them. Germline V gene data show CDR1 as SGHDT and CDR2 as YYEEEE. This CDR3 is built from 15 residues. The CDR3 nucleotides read TGTGCCAGCAATTATGCAGGCAGAAGCAATCAGCCCCAGCATTTT. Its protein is CASNYAGRSNQPQHF.

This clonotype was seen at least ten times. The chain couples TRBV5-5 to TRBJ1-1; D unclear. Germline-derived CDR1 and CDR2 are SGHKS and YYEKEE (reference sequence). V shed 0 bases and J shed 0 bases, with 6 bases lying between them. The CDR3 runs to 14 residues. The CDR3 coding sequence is TGTGCCAGCAGCTTGGGGACGATGAACACTGAAGCTTTCTTT. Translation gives CASSLGTMNTEAFF.

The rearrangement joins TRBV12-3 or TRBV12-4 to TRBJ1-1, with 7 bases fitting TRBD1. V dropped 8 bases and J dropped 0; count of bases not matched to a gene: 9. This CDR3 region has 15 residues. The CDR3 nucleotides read TGTGCCAGCTCAGGGGGGGGTCTCATGAACACTGAAGCTTTCTTT. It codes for CASSGGGLMNTEAFF.

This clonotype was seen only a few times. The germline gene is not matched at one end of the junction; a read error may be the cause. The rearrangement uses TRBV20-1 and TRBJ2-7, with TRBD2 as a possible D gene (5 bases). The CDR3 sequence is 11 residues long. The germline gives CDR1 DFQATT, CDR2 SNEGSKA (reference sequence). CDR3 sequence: CSASSSDEQYF. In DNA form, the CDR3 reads TGCAGTGCCTCTAGCTCCGACGAGCAGTACTTC.

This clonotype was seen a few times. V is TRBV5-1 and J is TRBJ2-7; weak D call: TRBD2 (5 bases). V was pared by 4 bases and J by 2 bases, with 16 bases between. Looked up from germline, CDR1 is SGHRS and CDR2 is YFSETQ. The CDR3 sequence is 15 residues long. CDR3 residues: CASSPARDYAYEQYF. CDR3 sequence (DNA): TGCGCCAGCAGCCCGGCGAGGGATTACGCCTACGAGCAGTACTTC.